This TCR beta chain comes out of a study of graft-versus-host responses after intestinal transplantation. Study-wide points: GvH clones occurred in recipient marrow; some first appeared in ileum or blood.

V was pared by 4 bases and J by 3 bases, with 5 bases of the junction left unmatched. In germline, CDR1 is SGHRS, CDR2 YFSETQ. The CDR3 spans 15 residues. Investigators treated the graft tissue so that it released intraepithelial and lamina propria lymphocytes. Comments on this clone: Its antigen is not identified.

Method: immunoSEQ multiplex PCR; TCRdb's copy keeps in-frame clones and lacks some. The table shows around 35,000 clones, with about 85% occurring only once. The rearrangement joins TRBV5-1 to TRBJ2-5; 11 nucleotides agree with TRBD2. The sequence was collected from a human patient who received an intestinal transplant, so some T cells may come from the graft donor. The sample was ileum tissue, taken almost 210 days after intestinal transplant. CDR3 sequence (DNA): TGCGCCAGCAGCCCCATAGCGGGGGGGAAAGAGACCCAGTACTTC. It is translated as CASSPIAGGKETQYF.